This TCR beta chain was documented in a study of human T cells and chemical hapten exposure. About the study: Scalp application of diphenylcyclopropenone was performed weekly in patients across the entire roughly 23-week study. DPC 0.01% went on the upper back by patch test, with reading at 6 days. Study outcomes and limitations: Sensitizing with DPC caused no change in TCRs above 1 in 1000 frequency.

Germline assignment: CDR1 SGHTA and CDR2 FQGNSA. This CDR3 contains 16 residues. Trimming at V came to 5 bases and at J to 4 bases, leaving 9 bases not matched to a gene. Documented time point: patch test 3, about 24 weeks after DPC sensitization. Treatment reported: therapeutic diphenylcyclopropenone sensitization with weekly scalp DPC. People who gave samples had alopecia, were 18 to 70 years old, and were suitable for DPC. This clonotype was picked up many times. The antigen is unknown. A single record per CDR3 protein comes from TCRdb applying MiXCR to the RACE reads. The sample shows 180,000 or so distinct CDR3 sequences, about 22% of them seen only once.

J is TRBJ2-1 and V is TRBV7-2; the match to TRBD2 covers 9 bases. The TCR comes from a woman aged 35 to 49 with alopecia areata. Some clones in this sample may be carry-over from other donors' samples. The sequenced sample was whole blood, obtained in connection with sensitization to the hapten diphenylcyclopropenone (DPC). CDR3: CASSLLGLAGYNEQFF. CDR3 bases: TGTGCCAGCAGCCTCCTGGGGCTAGCGGGATACAATGAGCAGTTCTTC. The full variable domain, its missing parts supplied by reference TRBV7-2 and TRBJ2-1, is GAGVSQSPSNKVTEKGKDVELRCDPISGHTALYWYRQSLGQGLEFLIYFQGNSAPDKSGLPSDRFSAERTGGSVSTLTIQRTQQEDSAVYLCASSLLGLAGYNEQFFGPGTRLTVL.